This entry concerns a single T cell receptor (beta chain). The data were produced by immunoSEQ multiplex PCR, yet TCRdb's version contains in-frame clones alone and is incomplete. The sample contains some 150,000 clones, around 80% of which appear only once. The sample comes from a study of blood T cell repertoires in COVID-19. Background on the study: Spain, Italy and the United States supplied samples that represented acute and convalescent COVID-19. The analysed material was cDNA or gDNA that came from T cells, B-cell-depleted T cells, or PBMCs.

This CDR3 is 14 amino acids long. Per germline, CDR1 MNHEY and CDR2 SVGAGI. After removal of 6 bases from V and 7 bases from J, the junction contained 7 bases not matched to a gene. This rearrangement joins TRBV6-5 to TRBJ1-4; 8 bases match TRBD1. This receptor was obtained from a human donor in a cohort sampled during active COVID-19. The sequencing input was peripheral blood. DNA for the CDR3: TGTGCCAGCAGGGACAGGGCGTGGGGTGAAAAACTGTTTTTT. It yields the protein CASRDRAWGEKLFF.